This T cell receptor beta chain came from a study of T-cell memory formation after mild COVID-19. TCRdb reprocessed the 5' RACE reads with MiXCR, giving one entry per CDR3 protein. Of about 130,000 distinct CDR3 sequences listed, about a sixth are singletons. Germline CDR1 is DFQATT and CDR2 is SNEGSKA (reference sequence). The CDR3 totals 14 residues. The V end lost 3 bases, the J end lost 5 bases, and 16 bases lay between the germline ends. The rearrangement uses TRBV20-1 and TRBJ2-5; D may correspond to TRBD1 or TRBD2 (5 bases each). This clonotype originated in a young man who had mild COVID-19 (a few samples of this study predate the infection). Cell type and time point are not known. Sample: PBMCs or a T cell subset sorted from them (not recorded which). CDR3 amino acids: CSASMTGAGETQYF. DNA of the CDR3: TGCAGTGCTAGTATGACCGGGGCAGGGGAGACCCAGTACTTC.